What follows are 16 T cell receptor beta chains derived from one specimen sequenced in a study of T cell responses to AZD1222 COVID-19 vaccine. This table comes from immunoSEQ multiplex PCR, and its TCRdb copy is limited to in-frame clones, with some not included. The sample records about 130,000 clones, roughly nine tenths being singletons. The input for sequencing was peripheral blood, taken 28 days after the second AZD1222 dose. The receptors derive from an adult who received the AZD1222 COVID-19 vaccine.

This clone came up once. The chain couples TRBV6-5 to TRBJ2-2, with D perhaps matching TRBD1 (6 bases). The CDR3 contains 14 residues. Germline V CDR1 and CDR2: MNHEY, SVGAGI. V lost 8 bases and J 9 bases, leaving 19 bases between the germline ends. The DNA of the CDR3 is TGTGCCAGCGGTCAAAAAGGGACACTCCGGGAGCTGTTTTTT. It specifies CASGQKGTLRELFF.

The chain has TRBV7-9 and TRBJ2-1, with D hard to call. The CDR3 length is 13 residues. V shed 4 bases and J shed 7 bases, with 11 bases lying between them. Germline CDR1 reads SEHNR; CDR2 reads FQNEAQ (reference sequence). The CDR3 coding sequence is TGTGCCAGCAGCTCAAGGGCCAAGAATGAGCAGTTCTTC. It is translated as CASSSRAKNEQFF.

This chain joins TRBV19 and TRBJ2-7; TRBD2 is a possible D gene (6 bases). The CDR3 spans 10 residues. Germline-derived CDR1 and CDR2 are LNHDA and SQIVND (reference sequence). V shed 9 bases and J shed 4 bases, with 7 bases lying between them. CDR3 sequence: CASGGYEQYF. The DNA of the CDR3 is TGTGCCAGCGGGGGTTACGAGCAGTACTTC.

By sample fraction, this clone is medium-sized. The CDR3 sequence: CASSQEEGSSYEQYF. The CDR3 DNA is TGCGCCAGCAGCCAAGAAGAGGGATCCTCCTACGAGCAGTACTTC. The rearrangement links TRBV4-1 to TRBJ2-7; D perhaps matches TRBD2 (5 bases). The CDR3 length is 15 residues. V was cut by 0 bases and J by 0 bases, with 9 bases left in between. Germline V gives CDR1 MGHRA, CDR2 YSYEKL.

As DNA, the CDR3 is TGTGCCAGCAGTACCCGACAGGGGGGGGCAGCTTTCTTT. Translating it yields CASSTRQGGAAFF. The chain combines TRBV7-9 with TRBJ1-1; 9 bases align to TRBD1. This CDR3 is 13 amino acids long. With V trimmed by 6 bases and J by 10 bases, 9 bases remained unmatched. Germline V CDR1 and CDR2: SEHNR, FQNEAQ (reference sequence).

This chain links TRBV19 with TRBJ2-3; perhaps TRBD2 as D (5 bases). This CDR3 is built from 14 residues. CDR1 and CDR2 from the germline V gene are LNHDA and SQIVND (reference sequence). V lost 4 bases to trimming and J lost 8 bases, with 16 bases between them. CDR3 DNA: TGTGCCAGTAGTAAGGACTTGACCCGGTTTACGCAGTATTTT. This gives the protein CASSKDLTRFTQYF.

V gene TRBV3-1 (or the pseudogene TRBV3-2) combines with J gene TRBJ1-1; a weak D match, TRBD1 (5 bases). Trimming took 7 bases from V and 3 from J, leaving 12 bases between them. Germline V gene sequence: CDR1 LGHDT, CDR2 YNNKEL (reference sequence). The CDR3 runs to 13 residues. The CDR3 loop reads CASMTDSHTEAFF. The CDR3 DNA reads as TGTGCCAGCATGACCGACAGCCACACTGAAGCTTTCTTT.

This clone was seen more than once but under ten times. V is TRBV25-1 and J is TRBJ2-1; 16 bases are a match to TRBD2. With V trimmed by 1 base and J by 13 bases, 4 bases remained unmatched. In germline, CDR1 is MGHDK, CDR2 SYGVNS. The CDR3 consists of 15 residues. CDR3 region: CASSEWGLAGGNQFF. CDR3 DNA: TGTGCCAGCAGTGAATGGGGACTAGCGGGAGGGAACCAGTTCTTC.

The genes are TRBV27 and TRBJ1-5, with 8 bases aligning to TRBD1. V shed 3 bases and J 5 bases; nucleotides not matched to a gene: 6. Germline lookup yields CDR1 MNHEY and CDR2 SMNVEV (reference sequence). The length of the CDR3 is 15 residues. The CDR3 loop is CASSFLDRVDQPQHF. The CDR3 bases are TGTGCCAGCAGTTTCTTGGACAGGGTGGATCAGCCCCAGCATTTT.

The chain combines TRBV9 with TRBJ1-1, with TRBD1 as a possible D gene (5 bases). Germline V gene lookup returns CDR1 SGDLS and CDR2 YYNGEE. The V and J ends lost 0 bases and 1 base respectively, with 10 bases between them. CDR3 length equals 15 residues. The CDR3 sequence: CASSVGWGENTEAFF. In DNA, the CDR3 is TGTGCCAGCAGCGTAGGTTGGGGGGAGAACACTGAAGCTTTCTTT.

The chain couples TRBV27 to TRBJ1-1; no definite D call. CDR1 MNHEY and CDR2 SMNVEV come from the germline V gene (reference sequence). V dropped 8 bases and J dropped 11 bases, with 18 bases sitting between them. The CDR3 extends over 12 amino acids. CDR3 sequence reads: CASRTISGLAFF. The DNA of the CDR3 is TGTGCCAGCCGGACGATATCGGGATTGGCTTTCTTT.

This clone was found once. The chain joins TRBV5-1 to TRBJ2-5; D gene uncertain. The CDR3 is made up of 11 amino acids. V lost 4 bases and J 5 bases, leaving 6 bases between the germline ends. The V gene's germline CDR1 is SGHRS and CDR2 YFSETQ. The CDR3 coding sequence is TGCGCCAGCAGCCGAGCGGAGACCCAGTACTTC. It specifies CASSRAETQYF.

The CDR3 here is CASSLATVETQYF. The CDR3, as DNA: TGTGCCAGCAGTTTAGCGACAGTAGAGACCCAGTACTTC. The chain employs TRBV28 and TRBJ2-5, with D perhaps matching TRBD1 (5 bases). CDR1 is MDHEN and CDR2 is SYDVKM in the germline V gene. V was shortened by 2 bases and J by 4 bases, with 8 bases between the two germline ends. The CDR3 is 13 residues long.

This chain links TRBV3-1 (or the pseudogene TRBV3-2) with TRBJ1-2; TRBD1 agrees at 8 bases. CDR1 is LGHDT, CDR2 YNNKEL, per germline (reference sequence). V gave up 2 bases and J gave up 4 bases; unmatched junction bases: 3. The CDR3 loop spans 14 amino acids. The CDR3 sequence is CASSQSGQGYGYTF. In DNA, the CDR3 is TGTGCCAGCAGCCAATCCGGACAGGGCTATGGCTACACCTTC.

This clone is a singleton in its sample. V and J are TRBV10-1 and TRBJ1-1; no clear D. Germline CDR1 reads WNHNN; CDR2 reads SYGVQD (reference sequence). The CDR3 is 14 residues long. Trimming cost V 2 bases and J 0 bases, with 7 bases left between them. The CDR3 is CASSEAVMNTEAFF. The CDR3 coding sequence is TGCGCCAGCAGTGAGGCAGTCATGAACACTGAAGCTTTCTTT.

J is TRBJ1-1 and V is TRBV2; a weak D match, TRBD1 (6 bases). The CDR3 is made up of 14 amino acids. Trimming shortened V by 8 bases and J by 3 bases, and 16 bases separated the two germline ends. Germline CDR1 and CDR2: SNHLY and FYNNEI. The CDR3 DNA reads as TGTGCCAGCTCGTGGGGGCGTGGGGACACTGAAGCTTTCTTT. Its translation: CASSWGRGDTEAFF.